Detailed here is one T cell receptor beta chain. The data were taken from a study of T cell changes during pregnancy in multiple sclerosis. The assay was immunoSEQ multiplex PCR, and TCRdb's table has in-frame clones only and misses some. This table has 69,000 or so clones, 85% to 95% appearing once. CDR3 length equals 15 residues. Germline V gene sequence: CDR1 SNHLY, CDR2 FYNNEI. V shed 3 bases and J 6 bases; nucleotides not matched to a gene: 9. The chain is built from TRBV2 and TRBJ2-7; TRBD1 matches 9 bases. The material sequenced was peripheral blood, taken before pregnancy. The clonotype originates from a female donor with multiple sclerosis, enrolled in a pregnancy study. CDR3 sequence: CASSDRLQGAGEQYF. The CDR3 DNA is TGTGCCAGCAGTGACCGGTTACAGGGGGCGGGCGAGCAGTACTTC.